The clone carrying this T cell receptor beta chain was recorded only once. Germline V CDR1 and CDR2: GTSNPN, SVGIG (reference sequence). The V gene lost 1 base and the J gene lost 7 bases, with 8 bases spanning the gap. This CDR3 spans 12 amino acids. This specimen comes from a study of blood T cell repertoires in COVID-19. In the authors' workflow: Reference gene primer amplification gave nucleated cell count estimates. The repertoire was sequenced with immunoSEQ multiplex PCR; TCRdb's copy has only in-frame clones and lacks some. V, J and clone size were drawn from that table, and D and trimming were deduced from the DNA. The sample gives some 200,000 clones, roughly 83% of which show up once; about 1.3% is in the top ten. Participant age was roughly 18 to 100 years, and participants resided in about 25 US areas. Cohorts were based on clinical histories the participants reported.

This TCR derives from a woman between 40 and 50 years old with acute COVID-19. V usage is TRBV30 and J usage is TRBJ1-5; the D gene is possibly TRBD1 (6 bases). Sequencing input: PBMCs or T cells enriched from blood (not recorded which). The CDR3: CAWSGGGQPQHF. The CDR3 nucleotides read TGTGCCTGGAGTGGAGGGGGACAGCCCCAGCATTTT.